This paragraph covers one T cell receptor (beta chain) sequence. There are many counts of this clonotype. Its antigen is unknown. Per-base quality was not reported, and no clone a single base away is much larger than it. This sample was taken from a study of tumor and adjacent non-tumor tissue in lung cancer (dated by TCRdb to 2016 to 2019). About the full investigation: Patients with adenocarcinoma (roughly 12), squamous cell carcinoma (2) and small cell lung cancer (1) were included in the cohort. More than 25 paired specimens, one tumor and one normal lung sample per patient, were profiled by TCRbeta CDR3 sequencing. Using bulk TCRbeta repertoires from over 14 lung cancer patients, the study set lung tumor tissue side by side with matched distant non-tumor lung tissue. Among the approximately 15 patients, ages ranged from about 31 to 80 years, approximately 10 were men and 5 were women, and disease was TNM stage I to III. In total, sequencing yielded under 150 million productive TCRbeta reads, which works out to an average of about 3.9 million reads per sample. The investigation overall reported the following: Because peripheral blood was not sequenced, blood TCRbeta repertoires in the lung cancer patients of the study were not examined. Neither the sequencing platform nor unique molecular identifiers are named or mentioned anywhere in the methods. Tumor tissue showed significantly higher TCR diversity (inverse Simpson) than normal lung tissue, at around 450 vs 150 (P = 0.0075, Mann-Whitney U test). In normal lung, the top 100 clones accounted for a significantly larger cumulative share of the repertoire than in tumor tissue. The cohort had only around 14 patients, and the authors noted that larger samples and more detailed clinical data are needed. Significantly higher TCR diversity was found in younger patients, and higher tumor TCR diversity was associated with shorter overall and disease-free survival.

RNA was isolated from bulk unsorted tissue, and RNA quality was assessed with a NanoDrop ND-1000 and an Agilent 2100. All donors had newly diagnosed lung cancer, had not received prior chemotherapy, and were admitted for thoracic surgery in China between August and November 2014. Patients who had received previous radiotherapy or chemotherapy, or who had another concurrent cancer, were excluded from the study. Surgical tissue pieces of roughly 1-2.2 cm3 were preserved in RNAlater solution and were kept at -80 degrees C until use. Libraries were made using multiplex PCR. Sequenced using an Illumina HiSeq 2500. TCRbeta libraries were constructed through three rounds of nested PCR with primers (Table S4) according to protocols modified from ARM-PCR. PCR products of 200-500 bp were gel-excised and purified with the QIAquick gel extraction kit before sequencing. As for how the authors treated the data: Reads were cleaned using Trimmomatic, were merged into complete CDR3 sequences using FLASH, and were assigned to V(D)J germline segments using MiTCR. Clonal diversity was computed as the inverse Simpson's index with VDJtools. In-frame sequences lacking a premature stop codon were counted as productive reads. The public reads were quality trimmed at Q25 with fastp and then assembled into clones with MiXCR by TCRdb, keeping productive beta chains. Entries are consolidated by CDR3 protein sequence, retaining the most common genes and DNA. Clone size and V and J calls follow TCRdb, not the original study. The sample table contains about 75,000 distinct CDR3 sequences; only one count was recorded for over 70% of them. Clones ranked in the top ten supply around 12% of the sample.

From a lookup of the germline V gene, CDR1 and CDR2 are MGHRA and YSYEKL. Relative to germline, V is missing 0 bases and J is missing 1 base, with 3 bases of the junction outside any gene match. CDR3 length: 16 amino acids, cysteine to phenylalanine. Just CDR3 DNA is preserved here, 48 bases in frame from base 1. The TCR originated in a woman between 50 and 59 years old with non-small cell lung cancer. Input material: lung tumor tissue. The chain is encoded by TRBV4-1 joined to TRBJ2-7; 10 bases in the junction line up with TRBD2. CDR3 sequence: CASSQDSSGRSYEQYF. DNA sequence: TGCGCCAGCAGCCAAGATAGTAGCGGGAGGTCCTACGAGCAGTACTTC.